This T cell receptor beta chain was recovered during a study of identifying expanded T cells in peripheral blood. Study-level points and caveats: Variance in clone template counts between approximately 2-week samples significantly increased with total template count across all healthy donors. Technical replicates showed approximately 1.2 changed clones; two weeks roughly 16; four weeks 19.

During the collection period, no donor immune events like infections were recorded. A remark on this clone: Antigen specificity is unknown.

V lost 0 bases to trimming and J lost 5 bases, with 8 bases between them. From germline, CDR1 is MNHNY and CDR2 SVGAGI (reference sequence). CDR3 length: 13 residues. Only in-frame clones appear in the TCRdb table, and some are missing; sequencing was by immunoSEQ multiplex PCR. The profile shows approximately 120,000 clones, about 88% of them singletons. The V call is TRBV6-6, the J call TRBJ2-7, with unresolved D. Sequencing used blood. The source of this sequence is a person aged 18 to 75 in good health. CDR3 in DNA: TGTGCCAGCAGTTACTCGGCAGCTCACGAGCAGTACTTC. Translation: CASSYSAAHEQYF.